A single sample gave rise to the 29 T cell receptor beta chains below, sequenced in a study of blood T cells in healthy people across ages. Combining a sample-barcoded 5' primer with a J-beta primer mix, a second PCR ran for roughly 7 to 11 cycles. TCRdb called the 5' RACE reads again in MiXCR, with one record for every CDR3 protein. The profile shows 720,000 or so distinct CDR3 sequences, less than 45% of them singletons. The source material was blood. All receptors come from a man older than 75 in good health.

A note on this clonotype: The junction differs from germline at one of its ends, possibly a read error. The chain links TRBV4-3 to TRBJ1-3; D remains unclear. The germline V gene has CDR1 LGHNA and CDR2 YSLEER. The CDR3 is 14 amino acids. CDR3: CAGSQVGAGNTIYF. The CDR3 DNA reads as TGCGCCGGCAGCCAAGTTGGGGCTGGAAACACCATATATTTT.

This chain connects TRBV24-1 to TRBJ2-4; 9 nucleotides align to TRBD1. The J call may be wrong; the DNA end is better matched by TRBJ2-7. Germline V lookup: CDR1 KGHDR, CDR2 SFDVKD. This CDR3 comprises 14 residues. CDR3 region: CATSQTGGGYEQYF. CDR3 sequence (DNA): TGTGCCACCAGCCAGACAGGGGGAGGCTACGAGCAGTACTTC.

The J gene is TRBJ1-4, the V gene TRBV27; TRBD1 matches at 9 bases. V gave up 2 bases and J gave up 4 bases; unmatched junction bases: 2. Germline CDR1 and CDR2: MNHEY and SMNVEV (reference sequence). The CDR3 is 15 residues long. CDR3 sequence (DNA): TGTGCCAGCAGTTTACGACAGGGGGGTAATGAAAAACTGTTTTTT. This encodes CASSLRQGGNEKLFF.

V is TRBV20-1 and J is TRBJ2-5; maybe TRBD2 (6 bases). V lost 6 bases and J 5 bases, leaving 13 bases between the germline ends. Germline V gene lookup returns CDR1 DFQATT and CDR2 SNEGSKA (reference sequence). The CDR3 extends over 12 amino acids. CDR3 residues: CSAKTSLETQYF. CDR3 DNA: TGCAGTGCCAAGACTAGTTTGGAGACCCAGTACTTC.

The rearrangement joins TRBV6-2 or TRBV6-3 to TRBJ2-5; 7 bases are a match to TRBD1. After removal of 5 bases from V and 4 bases from J, the junction contained 13 bases not matched to a gene. The CDR3 runs 16 residues. Germline lookup yields CDR1 MNHEY and CDR2 SVGEGT. The DNA of the CDR3 is TGTGCCAGCAGTGTCCTCTCACAGGGGCTCCGAGAGACCCAGTACTTC. It translates to CASSVLSQGLRETQYF.

This clonotype has a handful of counts. The gene calls are TRBV29-1 and TRBJ1-1; D remains unclear. Trimming removed 5 bases at V and 6 bases at J, with 10 bases between. Germline assignment: CDR1 SQVTM and CDR2 ANQGSEA. The CDR3 totals 11 residues. CDR3 nucleotide sequence: TGCAGCGTTAAGGTTAGGGCTGAAGCTTTCTTT. This translates into CSVKVRAEAFF.

The chain is built from TRBV5-6 and TRBJ2-7; no clear D gene. Trimming shortened V by 1 base and J by 3 bases, and 11 bases separated the two germline ends. CDR1 is SGHDT and CDR2 is YYEEEE in the germline V gene. The CDR3 is 14 residues long. The CDR3 is CASSLMSSLYEQYF. CDR3 sequence (DNA): TGTGCCAGCAGCTTGATGTCCAGTCTCTACGAGCAGTACTTC.

Comments on this clonotype: At one of its ends the junction is not consistent with the germline gene, which may arise from a read error. The rearrangement uses TRBV14 and TRBJ2-1, with D uncertain. From germline, CDR1 is SGHDN and CDR2 FVKESK. CDR3 size: 14 residues. The CDR3 reads CASSQDLAYSEQFF. The CDR3 coding sequence is TGTGCCAGCAGCCAAGATCTCGCATACAGTGAGCAGTTCTTC.

Comments on this clonotype: The junction departs from the called germline gene at one end, perhaps through a read error. V and J are TRBV12-3 or TRBV12-4 and TRBJ1-1; D gene unclear. This CDR3 region has 13 residues. The CDR3 coding sequence is TGTGCCAGCAGTTTAAAAGGGAACACTGAAGTTTTCTTT. Translated: CASSLKGNTEVFF.

The J gene is TRBJ2-1, the V gene TRBV7-2; 9 bases map to TRBD1. The assigned J gene may be wrong: the sequence end matches TRBJ2-7 better. CDR1 is SGHTA and CDR2 is FQGNSA in the germline V gene. The CDR3 extends over 17 amino acids. CDR3 nucleotides: TGTGCCAGCAGCTCGGGGACCGGGACAGGGCTGTGGAATGAGCAGTACTTC. Its protein is CASSSGTGTGLWNEQYF.

V gene TRBV14 combines with J gene TRBJ2-3; D not resolved. The germline V gene encodes CDR1 SGHDN and CDR2 FVKESK. This CDR3 comprises 15 residues. V lost 4 bases and J lost 2, with 13 bases in between. The CDR3 sequence: CASSRQSMVTDTQYF. The CDR3 region has the DNA TGTGCCAGCAGCCGGCAAAGCATGGTCACAGATACGCAGTATTTT.

This rearrangement joins TRBV18 to TRBJ2-5; 8 bases are shared with TRBD1. Germline CDR1 reads KGHSH; CDR2 reads LQKENI. There are 15 residues in the CDR3. The V and J ends lost 5 bases and 0 bases, in that order; junction bases with no gene match: 5. CDR3 sequence (DNA): TGTGCCAGCTCAACTAGACAGGGGAACCAAGAGACCCAGTACTTC. The encoded protein is CASSTRQGNQETQYF.

Ten or more counts support this clonotype. This chain links TRBV10-2 with TRBJ2-1, with no clear D. From germline, CDR1 is WSHSY and CDR2 SAAADI. This CDR3 is built from 12 residues. The germline V and J ends were trimmed by 6 bases and 6 bases, with 9 bases remaining between them. The CDR3 loop reads CASRSRSNEQFF. The CDR3 DNA follows: TGCGCCAGCAGATCCAGGAGCAATGAGCAGTTCTTC.

The chain couples TRBV16 to TRBJ2-4; 10 nucleotides match TRBD1. Germline CDR1 and CDR2: KGHSY and FQNENV. The CDR3 runs 17 residues. The ends lost 6 bases at V and 8 bases at J; junction bases unmatched: 16. This chain's CDR3 is CASSLGGGGQGTDIQYF. The CDR3 region has the DNA TGTGCCAGCAGTCTAGGCGGCGGGGGACAGGGGACTGACATTCAGTACTTC.

The chain combines TRBV4-3 with TRBJ2-1; 8 bases line up with TRBD1. With 0 bases clipped from V and 8 bases from J, the junction kept 6 bases outside the gene matches. The CDR3 is made up of 15 amino acids. Germline-derived CDR1 and CDR2 are LGHNA and YSLEER. The CDR3 DNA is TGCGCCAGCAGCCAAGACGTAACAGGGGGAGATGAGCAGTTCTTC. Protein: CASSQDVTGGDEQFF.

The chain has TRBV24-1 and TRBJ2-1, with TRBD2 matching 9 bases. This CDR3 spans 17 amino acids. Losses at the gene ends were 1 base for V and 4 bases for J; bases not matched to a gene: 7. Germline V lookup: CDR1 KGHDR, CDR2 SFDVKD. CDR3 residues: CATSDLGLAGPYNEQFF. As DNA, the CDR3 is TGTGCCACCAGTGATTTAGGCCTAGCGGGGCCTTACAATGAGCAGTTCTTC.

J is TRBJ2-3 and V is TRBV11-2; the D gene is possibly TRBD2 (5 bases). The CDR3 has 15 residues. V lost 4 bases, J lost 4 bases, and 15 bases lay in between. In germline, CDR1 is SGHAT, CDR2 FQNNGV. CDR3 loop: CASSSSLGGADTQYF. The CDR3 region has the DNA TGTGCCAGCAGCTCGTCCCTAGGAGGCGCAGATACGCAGTATTTT.

This clonotype was seen only a few times. The V gene is TRBV4-3, the J gene TRBJ2-5, with 10 bases aligning to TRBD2. CDR1 and CDR2 from the germline V gene are LGHNA and YSLEER. CDR3 length equals 18 residues. Trimming took 1 base from V and 5 from J; bases not matched to a gene: 13. In DNA form, the CDR3 reads TGCGCCAGCAGCCAAGTTAGGAGCGGGGGGGCCCTCATGGAGACCCAGTACTTC. As protein: CASSQVRSGGALMETQYF.

The chain links TRBV10-3 to TRBJ2-5; TRBD2 matches at 7 bases. V shed 0 bases, J shed 5 bases, and the junction held 6 bases outside the gene matches. Germline V gene sequence: CDR1 ENHRY, CDR2 SYGVKD. This CDR3 is built from 15 residues. The CDR3 is CAISESGLVVETQYF. The CDR3 region has the DNA TGTGCCATCAGTGAGTCTGGACTAGTTGTGGAGACCCAGTACTTC.

The V call is TRBV24-1, the J call TRBJ2-3; D possibly corresponds to TRBD2 (5 bases). The length of the CDR3 is 16 residues. The germline CDR1 and CDR2 sequences are KGHDR and SFDVKD. Trimming left V 3 bases short and J 4 bases short, with 16 bases between. The chain's CDR3 is CATSDTTSLSADTQYF. The CDR3 coding sequence is TGTGCCACCAGTGATACAACTAGTTTAAGTGCAGATACGCAGTATTTT.

This clonotype occurred a few times. The chain uses TRBV28 and TRBJ1-5; D uncertain. Trimming took off 4 bases at V and 4 bases at J, with 17 bases between the two ends. Germline assignment: CDR1 MDHEN and CDR2 SYDVKM. CDR3 length equals 16 residues. CDR3 sequence: CASSSLPDRLNQPQHF. In DNA form, the CDR3 reads TGTGCCAGCAGTTCTCTCCCGGACCGCCTAAATCAGCCCCAGCATTTT.

The V gene is TRBV29-1, the J gene TRBJ2-4, with D perhaps matching TRBD1 (5 bases). Between the trimmed V and J ends, which lost 4 bases and 2 bases, there was a span of 12 bases. The CDR3 sequence is 14 residues long. Germline assignment: CDR1 SQVTM and CDR2 ANQGSEA. The CDR3 loop is CSVVQGSSKNIQYF. The CDR3 bases are TGCAGCGTTGTCCAGGGATCGTCCAAAAACATTCAGTACTTC.

A remark on this clonotype: A read error may account for a junction end that differs from germline. The chain employs TRBV27 and TRBJ1-4, with a weak D call TRBD1 (5 bases). Germline CDR1 is MNHEY and CDR2 is SMNVEV (reference sequence). The CDR3 contains 15 residues. CDR3 protein: CAGSSLGAGSEKLFF. The CDR3 DNA reads TGTGCCGGCAGTTCCCTAGGGGCTGGGTCTGAAAAACTGTTTTTT.

This clonotype was seen more than once but under ten times. This chain uses TRBV20-1 with TRBJ2-7; 10 bases are a match to TRBD2. CDR1 is DFQATT, CDR2 SNEGSKA, per germline (reference sequence). J lost 1 base, V lost 3 bases, and 6 bases had no gene match. CDR3 length: 15 residues. In nucleotides, the CDR3 is TGCAGTGCTAGGCCTAGCGGGGGCCCATCCTACGAGCAGTACTTC. Encoded protein: CSARPSGGPSYEQYF.

Concerning this clonotype itself: Just one base apart from a much larger clone, this may be a read error. The gene calls are TRBV9 and TRBJ1-1; D gene uncertain. Germline CDR1 reads SGDLS; CDR2 reads YYNGEE. This CDR3 comprises 14 residues. Trimming took 3 bases from V and 4 from J, leaving 13 bases between them. Here the CDR3 DNA reads TGTGCCAGCAGCGGATCGGATCGGAGCACTGAAGCTTTCTTT. The encoded protein is CASSGSDRSTEAFF.

Points on this clonotype: This could be a read error, since a much larger clone is one nucleotide away. This chain joins TRBV20-1 and TRBJ2-1; D is uncertain. The V and J ends lost 3 bases and 6 bases respectively, with 3 bases between them. The CDR3 spans 10 residues. The germline CDR1 and CDR2 sequences are DFQATT and SNEGSKA (reference sequence). The DNA for the CDR3 is TGCAGTGCTAGCTGCAATGAGCAGTTCTTC. Encoded protein: CSASCNEQFF.

The genes are TRBV4-2 and TRBJ2-3; the D is unclear. V was clipped by 1 base and J by 1 base, with 9 bases between them. This CDR3 comprises 15 residues. The germline V gene encodes CDR1 LGHNA and CDR2 YNFKEQ. Written as DNA, the CDR3 is TGTGCCAGCAGCCAAGGAGTTATTGGCACAGATACGCAGTATTTT. Translating gives CASSQGVIGTDTQYF.

V usage is TRBV28 and J usage is TRBJ2-4; unclear D gene. Near its end, the DNA agrees better with TRBJ2-7, so the J call may be wrong. The V gene's germline CDR1 is MDHEN and CDR2 SYDVKM. The CDR3 runs to 14 residues. The CDR3 region is CASTDTGRRYEQYF. CDR3 nucleotides: TGTGCCAGCACCGACACGGGTCGGAGATACGAGCAGTACTTC.

This chain links TRBV6-1 with TRBJ1-6; weak D call: TRBD1 (5 bases). The CDR3 contains 15 residues. V was clipped by 1 base and J by 8 bases, with 12 bases between them. CDR1 is MNHNS, CDR2 SASEGT, per germline. The CDR3, as DNA: TGTGCCAGCAGTGAAGTTGGGGGAAGTTATTCACCCCTCCACTTT. Protein product: CASSEVGGSYSPLHF.